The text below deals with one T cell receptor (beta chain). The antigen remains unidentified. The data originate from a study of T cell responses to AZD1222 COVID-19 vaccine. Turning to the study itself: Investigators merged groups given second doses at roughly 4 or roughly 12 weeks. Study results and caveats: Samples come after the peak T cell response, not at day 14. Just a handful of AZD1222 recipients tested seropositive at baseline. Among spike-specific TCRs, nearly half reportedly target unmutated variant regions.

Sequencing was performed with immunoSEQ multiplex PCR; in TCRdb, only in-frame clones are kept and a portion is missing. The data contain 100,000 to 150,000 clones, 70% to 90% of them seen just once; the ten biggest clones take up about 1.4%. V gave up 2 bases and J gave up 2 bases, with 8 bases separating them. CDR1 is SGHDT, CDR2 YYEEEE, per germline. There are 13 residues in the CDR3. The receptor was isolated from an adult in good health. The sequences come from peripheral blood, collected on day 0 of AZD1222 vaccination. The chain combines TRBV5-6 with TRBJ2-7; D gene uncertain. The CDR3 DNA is TGTGCCAGCAGCTTTAAGTTTCCCTACGAGCAGTACTTC. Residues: CASSFKFPYEQYF.